These 5 T cell receptor beta chains were all obtained from the same sample, sequenced in a study of CD8 T cell repertoires and HIV-1 epitope variants. Their cognate antigens are unknown. The assay was immunoSEQ multiplex PCR, and TCRdb's table has in-frame clones only and misses some. The data hold some 6,000 clones, with roughly 70% observed a single time. Sequences were obtained from cultured CD8+ T cells derived from PBMCs. These receptors came from a male donor with HIV.

The chain uses TRBV7-9 and TRBJ2-7; 7 bases line up with TRBD1. Germline CDR1 SEHNR, CDR2 FQNEAQ (reference sequence). This CDR3 region has 15 residues. The trim removed 3 bases at V and 6 bases at J, leaving 11 bases unmatched. The CDR3 DNA reads TGTGCCAGCAGCTTTTTGGGACCAGGGGGTGGCGAGCAGTACTTC. Protein product: CASSFLGPGGGEQYF. Based on the CDR3 plus reference TRBV7-9 and TRBJ2-7, the full variable domain is DTGVSQNPRHKITKRGQNVTFRCDPISEHNRLYWYRQTLGQGPEFLTYFQNEAQLEKSRLLSDRFSAERPKGSFSTLEIQRTEQGDSAMYLCASSFLGPGGGEQYFGPGTRLTVT.

The V gene is TRBV7-6, the J gene TRBJ2-7, with TRBD2 as a possible D gene (7 bases). From germline, CDR1 is SGHVS and CDR2 FNYEAQ. This CDR3 region has 15 residues. V was trimmed by 5 bases and J by 6 bases, leaving 20 bases between them. CDR3 sequence reads: CASSESAGANREQYF. The CDR3 bases are TGTGCCAGCAGCGAGTCGGCGGGGGCCAACCGCGAGCAGTACTTC.

The J gene is TRBJ1-1, the V gene TRBV30; D remains ambiguous. With 4 bases removed from V and 1 base from J, the gap between germline ends came to 10 bases. Per germline, CDR1 GTSNPN and CDR2 SVGIG (reference sequence). CDR3 length equals 13 residues. CDR3 residues: CAWKTNTNTEAFF. The CDR3 DNA sequence: TGTGCCTGGAAGACTAACACGAACACTGAAGCTTTCTTT.

This clone was detected only once. The V call is TRBV4-2, the J call TRBJ2-1; 7 bases align to TRBD1. This CDR3 comprises 15 residues. The germline V gene encodes CDR1 LGHNA and CDR2 YNFKEQ. V lost 6 bases and J lost 6; bases outside the gene matches: 11. This CDR3 is CASRLLQGSPNEQFF. CDR3 bases: TGTGCCAGCAGACTCTTACAGGGGAGCCCCAATGAGCAGTTCTTC.

This clone was observed a handful of times. The chain is built from TRBV19 and TRBJ2-7; D not certain. CDR3 length: 14 amino acids. V was clipped by 5 bases and J by 5 bases, with 16 bases between them. Germline lookup yields CDR1 LNHDA and CDR2 SQIVND (reference sequence). CDR3 region: CASSPSWLEDEQYF. CDR3 in DNA: TGTGCCAGTAGTCCGAGCTGGCTGGAAGACGAGCAGTACTTC.